Sequencing of this T cell receptor (beta chain) was carried out in a study of graft-versus-host responses after intestinal transplantation. Study results and limitations: Clonal ratios of graft-versus-host to host-versus-graft in allografts were high for patients exhibiting graft-donor T cell macrochimerism.

Sequenced by immunoSEQ multiplex PCR; TCRdb stores in-frame clones only, minus some. The table includes roughly 110,000 clones, 87% detected once. A remark on this clone: Its cognate antigen is unknown.

Trimming removed 5 bases from V and 4 bases from J; junction bases left unmatched: 7. Looked up from germline, CDR1 is SGHAT and CDR2 is FQNNGV. The length of the CDR3 is 15 residues. This sample comprised unstimulated CD4+ T cells sorted from spleen or lymph node cells, obtained before transplant. The V gene is TRBV11-2, the J gene TRBJ1-1, with 10 bases lining up with TRBD1. This receptor was identified in a human donor who was the organ donor for an intestinal transplant. The CDR3, as DNA: TGTGCCAGCAGCAACCGGGACAGGGGACGCACTGAAGCTTTCTTT. Amino acid sequence: CASSNRDRGRTEAFF.